The clone carrying this T cell receptor (beta chain) was counted only a few times. The antigen is undetermined. Using its own MiXCR run on the 5' RACE reads, TCRdb lists one record per CDR3 protein. Of about 350,000 distinct CDR3 sequences detected, 4.1% appear once; the ten largest clones hold around 23%. This sample stems from a study of T cells after yellow fever vaccination. Overall study: The SMART-Seq v4 Ultra Low Input method served to prepare the low-cell-number fractions.

The germline V gene encodes CDR1 SGHAT and CDR2 FQNNGV. The CDR3 spans 11 residues. V was shortened by 3 bases and J by 8 bases, with 7 bases between the two germline ends. General study results and limits: Relatively few clonotypes were ones that appeared in both CD4 and CD8 compartments. Primary-vaccination clones mostly resurfaced post-booster (about 95% CD4, roughly 90% CD8).

The chain couples TRBV11-2 to TRBJ1-1; D gene ambiguous. The sequence was collected from a young man who received the YFV17D yellow fever vaccine. The specimen comprised PBMCs, sampled 5 days after the yellow fever booster vaccination. The chain's CDR3 is CASSLFAEAFF. Here the CDR3 DNA reads TGTGCCAGCAGCTTGTTCGCCGAAGCTTTCTTT.